These T cell receptor beta chains were read from a single sample in a study of T cells after yellow fever vaccination. TCRdb analysed the 5' RACE reads with MiXCR anew, one entry per CDR3 protein. The sample has 170,000 or so distinct CDR3 sequences, approximately 9.7% seen once; the top ten hold 35% to 40%. Material: CD8+ T cells sorted from PBMCs, obtained 45 days after the yellow fever booster vaccination. Receptors were obtained from a man between 18 and 29 years old who received the YFV17D yellow fever vaccine. Each CDR3 is given with its conserved first and last residue. The D gene is left open where the match is weak. A clone size is listed for some rows: how often the clone was seen (once, few, many), or a class if it is expanded.

>TRBV19|.|TRBD1|TRBJ1-2
CASSIEEDRDGYTF
TGTGCCAGTAGTATAGAGGAGGACAGGGATGGCTACACCTTC
>TRBV28|few|.|TRBJ1-5
CASSPDFTGRSDQPQHF
TGTGCCAGCAGTCCCGATTTCACCGGGAGATCCGATCAGCCCCAGCATTTT
>TRBV6-6|.|.|TRBJ2-1
CASSTGQLEQFF
TGTGCCAGCAGTACAGGACAGCTCGAACAGTTCTTC
>TRBV7-6|many|.|TRBJ1-1
CASSAGNTEAFF
TGTGCCAGCAGCGCAGGGAACACTGAAGCTTTCTTT
>TRBV7-9|.|.|TRBJ1-2
CASSIRVDYGYTF
TGTGCCAGCAGCATCAGGGTGGACTATGGCTACACCTTC
>TRBV5-1|many|.|TRBJ1-2
CASGPPGRLVGYTF
TGCGCCAGCGGACCTCCGGGGAGGCTCGTTGGCTACACCTTC
>TRBV29-1|.|TRBD1|TRBJ2-7
CSVGTGASYEQYF
TGCAGCGTCGGGACAGGGGCCTCCTACGAGCAGTACTTC
>TRBV4-1|many|.|TRBJ2-1
CASSQVAGSYNEQFF
TGCGCCAGCAGCCAAGTAGCCGGCTCCTACAATGAGCAGTTCTTC
>TRBV4-3|.|.|TRBJ2-7
CASIRFYSCPYEQYF
TGCGCCAGCATCAGGTTTTACAGCTGCCCTTACGAGCAGTACTTC
>TRBV5-5|.|TRBD2|TRBJ2-1
CASSLDRLAGFYNEQFF
TGTGCCAGCAGCTTGGATAGGTTAGCGGGGTTTTACAATGAGCAGTTCTTC
>TRBV4-3|many|.|TRBJ1-5
CASSQGYRVSNQPQHF
TGCGCCAGCAGCCAAGGATATAGGGTTAGCAATCAGCCCCAGCATTTT
>TRBV4-2|.|.|TRBJ1-5
CASSHNAGALGQPQHF
TGTGCCAGCAGCCATAACGCCGGGGCCCTGGGTCAGCCCCAGCATTTT
>TRBV12-3/TRBV12-4|few|TRBD2|TRBJ2-3
CASSLYTGLAGGPSDTQYF
TGTGCCAGCAGTTTATATACAGGATTAGCGGGGGGGCCTTCAGATACGCAGTATTTT
>TRBV20-1|.|.|TRBJ2-6
CSARTLASSGANVLTF
TGCAGTGCTAGGACTCTCGCTAGCTCTGGGGCCAACGTCCTGACTTTC
>TRBV19|once|.|TRBJ2-2
CASDTANTGELFF
TGTGCCAGTGACACAGCGAACACCGGGGAGCTGTTTTTT
>TRBV10-3|few|TRBD1|TRBJ2-3
CANSRDRGQDTQYF
TGTGCCAACAGCCGGGACAGGGGGCAGGATACGCAGTATTTT
>TRBV4-1|.|.|TRBJ1-1
CASSHHPGMNTEAFF
TGCGCCAGCAGCCACCATCCTGGGATGAACACTGAAGCTTTCTTT
>TRBV5-5|.|.|TRBJ2-3
CASSLGTYQVADTQYF
TGTGCCAGCAGCCTGGGGACTTATCAAGTGGCAGATACGCAGTATTTT
>TRBV6-1|.|TRBD2|TRBJ2-7
CASSDPRGGHYEQYF
TGTGCCAGCAGTGACCCCCGGGGGGGCCACTACGAGCAGTACTTC
>TRBV6-5|.|TRBD2|TRBJ2-3
CASSSSTSGAQYF
TGTGCCAGCAGTTCCTCGACTAGCGGGGCGCAGTATTTT
>TRBV6-1|.|.|TRBJ2-7
CASREQGWVTYEQYF
TGTGCCAGCAGAGAACAGGGATGGGTCACCTACGAGCAGTACTTC
>TRBV4-1|few|TRBD1|TRBJ2-5
CASSHMTGVKTQYF
TGCGCCAGCAGCCATATGACAGGGGTAAAGACCCAGTACTTC
>TRBV12-3/TRBV12-4|many|TRBD1|TRBJ2-1
CASRSPNQTGSYNEQFF
TGTGCCAGCAGGAGCCCCAACCAGACAGGGTCCTACAATGAGCAGTTCTTC
>TRBV11-3|.|TRBD1|TRBJ2-5
CASSDPGQGAQETQYF
TGTGCCAGCAGCGACCCGGGACAGGGGGCCCAAGAGACCCAGTACTTC
>TRBV7-6|.|TRBD1|TRBJ2-3
CASSLADRGDTQYF
TGTGCCAGCAGCTTAGCGGACAGGGGAGATACGCAGTATTTT
>TRBV27|.|.|TRBJ1-2
CASSFGQSYGYTF
TGTGCCAGCAGTTTTGGGCAGTCCTATGGCTACACCTTC
>TRBV3-1|.|.|TRBJ1-5
CASSQGQRYQPQHF
TGTGCCAGCAGCCAAGGACAGAGATATCAGCCCCAGCATTTT